The 32 T cell receptor beta chains below were found in one sample sequenced in a study of blood T cell repertoires in COVID-19. The protocol was immunoSEQ multiplex PCR, while the TCRdb copy is restricted to in-frame clones and leaves out a portion. The sample carries fewer than 150,000 clones, 85% to 90% recorded once. Sequencing was done on a sample of peripheral blood. These receptor sequences come from a woman aged 55-69 years with COVID-19, enrolled during active disease.

This chain joins TRBV11-2 and TRBJ1-1; no clear D. The CDR3 is 13 residues long. Trimming took off 0 bases at V and 5 bases at J, with 7 bases between the two ends. Germline CDR1 SGHAT, CDR2 FQNNGV. CDR3 nucleotides: TGTGCCAGCAGCTTAGATCCCAGAACTGAAGCTTTCTTT. It translates to CASSLDPRTEAFF.

The chain has TRBV4-2 and TRBJ2-1, with D perhaps matching TRBD1 (5 bases). CDR3 length: 14 amino acids. With 1 base removed from V and 5 bases from J, the gap between germline ends came to 9 bases. Germline values: CDR1 LGHNA, CDR2 YNFKEQ. CDR3 residues: CASSQGEGDNEQFF. The CDR3, as DNA: TGTGCCAGCAGCCAAGGTGAAGGGGACAATGAGCAGTTCTTC.

The J gene is TRBJ1-2, the V gene TRBV4-2, with D tentatively TRBD1 (5 bases). Germline values: CDR1 LGHNA, CDR2 YNFKEQ. The CDR3 consists of 15 residues. V shed 2 bases and J shed 3 bases, with 13 bases lying between them. The CDR3 sequence is CASSQWSQGDYGYTF. As DNA, the CDR3 is TGTGCCAGCAGCCAATGGAGCCAGGGTGACTATGGCTACACCTTC.

The gene calls are TRBV5-1 and TRBJ1-3, with D perhaps matching TRBD1 (5 bases). Trimming removed 5 bases at V and 5 bases at J, with 14 bases between. This CDR3 has 14 residues. Germline V gene sequence: CDR1 SGHRS, CDR2 YFSETQ. The CDR3: CASSDQGGRNTIYF. The DNA of the CDR3 is TGCGCCAGCAGTGACCAGGGTGGAAGAAACACCATATATTTT.

The V call is TRBV9, the J call TRBJ2-2; the D gene is possibly TRBD1 (6 bases). Looked up from germline, CDR1 is SGDLS and CDR2 is YYNGEE. The CDR3 extends over 16 amino acids. V shed 5 bases and J shed 0 bases, with 14 bases lying between them. CDR3 in DNA: TGTGCCAGCAGTATCAGACAGGCAGCGAACACCGGGGAGCTGTTTTTT. Translation: CASSIRQAANTGELFF. The whole variable domain, filled in from reference TRBV9 and TRBJ2-2, reads DSGVTQTPKHLITATGQRVTLRCSPRSGDLSVYWYQQSLDQGLQFLIQYYNGEERAKGNILERFSAQQFPDLHSELNLSSLELGDSALYFCASSIRQAANTGELFFGEGSRLTVL.

The chain recombines TRBV5-4 with TRBJ2-3; 11 positions match TRBD1. The CDR3 contains 15 residues. The germline V gene has CDR1 SGHNT and CDR2 YYREEE (reference sequence). Trimming removed 0 bases from V and 5 bases from J; junction bases left unmatched: 2. This CDR3 is CASSLEDRGQDTQYF. CDR3 DNA sequence: TGTGCCAGCAGCTTGGAGGACAGGGGGCAAGATACGCAGTATTTT.

The chain has TRBV12-2 and TRBJ2-1; no DNA check was done on the table's D call, TRBD2. TRBV12-2 is listed as a pseudogene. This CDR3 is 16 amino acids long. CDR3 sequence reads: CASRLAWTKAYNEQFF. DNA for the CDR3: TGTGCAAGTCGCTTAGCTTGGACTAAGGCGTACAATGAGCAGTTCTTC.

The chain employs TRBV29-1 and TRBJ1-1, with D hard to call. The V end lost 3 bases, the J end lost 11 bases, and 13 bases lay between the germline ends. Germline CDR1 and CDR2: SQVTM and ANQGSEA. This CDR3 has 11 amino acids. DNA of the CDR3: TGCAGCGTTGAGTATGACTTCCAGGCTTTCTTT. Translation: CSVEYDFQAFF. The variable domain in full, completed from reference TRBV29-1 and TRBJ1-1, reads SAVISQKPSRDICQRGTSLTIQCQVDSQVTMMFWYRQQPGQSLTLIATANQGSEATYESGFVIDKFPISRPNLTFSTLTVSNMSPEDSSIYLCSVEYDFQAFFGQGTRLTVV.

This rearrangement joins TRBV7-8 to TRBJ2-1; 10 nucleotides line up with TRBD2. Per the germline V gene, CDR1 is SGHVS and CDR2 is FQNEAQ. The CDR3 runs to 15 residues. The V segment lost 5 bases and the J segment 4 bases; nucleotides outside the gene matches: 5. CDR3: CASSHGTSAYNEQFF. The DNA of the CDR3 is TGTGCCAGCAGCCACGGGACTAGCGCGTACAATGAGCAGTTCTTC.

The chain carries TRBV19 and TRBJ1-6; D might be TRBD1 (6 bases). The CDR3 contains 14 residues. From germline, CDR1 is LNHDA and CDR2 SQIVND (reference sequence). The V and J ends lost 5 bases and 5 bases respectively, with 10 bases between them. CDR3 nucleotides: TGTGCCAGTAGTCGGGGACAAAATAATTCACCCCTCCACTTT. Its protein is CASSRGQNNSPLHF.

This clone was observed once. The chain uses TRBV19 and TRBJ2-5, with TRBD2 identical over 7 bases. The CDR3 is 15 amino acids. J lost 4 bases, V lost 4 bases, and 9 bases had no gene match. Germline V lookup: CDR1 LNHDA, CDR2 SQIVND (reference sequence). The CDR3 is CASSTKRGGAETQYF. The CDR3, as DNA: TGTGCCAGTAGTACCAAGCGGGGAGGGGCAGAGACCCAGTACTTC.

This clone appeared once. The genes are TRBV29-1 and TRBJ1-1; D might be TRBD1 (6 bases). The CDR3 is 15 residues long. The V end lost 4 bases, the J end lost 0 bases, and 15 bases lay between the germline ends. Germline CDR1 reads SQVTM; CDR2 reads ANQGSEA. In DNA, the CDR3 is TGCAGCGTTGCAACAGGGAGAGTCATGAACACTGAAGCTTTCTTT. This translates into CSVATGRVMNTEAFF. Drawing the rest from reference TRBV29-1 and TRBJ1-1, the complete variable domain is SAVISQKPSRDICQRGTSLTIQCQVDSQVTMMFWYRQQPGQSLTLIATANQGSEATYESGFVIDKFPISRPNLTFSTLTVSNMSPEDSSIYLCSVATGRVMNTEAFFGQGTRLTVV.

DNA of the CDR3: TGTGCCAGCAGACTCACTAGCGGTAACACCGGGGAGCTGTTTTTT. Translating it yields CASRLTSGNTGELFF. The chain recombines TRBV28 with TRBJ2-2; 8 bases line up with TRBD2. CDR1 and CDR2 from the germline V gene are MDHEN and SYDVKM. The CDR3 has 15 amino acids. V lost 6 bases to trimming and J lost 2 bases; unmatched junction nucleotides: 5.

V is TRBV6-2 or TRBV6-3 and J is TRBJ2-1; D is perhaps TRBD1 (5 bases). Germline-derived CDR1 and CDR2 are MNHEY and SVGEGT. This CDR3 spans 15 amino acids. Trimming stripped 2 bases from V and 8 bases from J, with 16 bases between. The CDR3 here is CASSYVAGPLDEQFF. CDR3 in DNA: TGTGCCAGCAGTTACGTTGCAGGGCCTCTTGATGAGCAGTTCTTC.

The gene calls are TRBV28 and TRBJ1-2; D is uncertain. The V gene lost 8 bases and the J gene lost 3 bases, with 13 bases spanning the gap. The CDR3 is 13 amino acids. Germline values: CDR1 MDHEN, CDR2 SYDVKM. CDR3 coding DNA: TGTGCCAGCGCGGGAGAAGGCCACTATGGCTACACCTTC. This gives the protein CASAGEGHYGYTF.

This chain links TRBV2 with TRBJ2-7; no clear D. The CDR3 runs to 11 residues. V gave up 7 bases and J gave up 1 base, with 5 bases separating them. Germline assignment: CDR1 SNHLY and CDR2 FYNNEI. The CDR3 nucleotides read TGTGCCAGCACAAATTCCTACGAGCAGTACTTC. Translation gives CASTNSYEQYF.

This clone was seen a single time. The rearrangement links TRBV7-2 to TRBJ1-3; D is uncertain. This CDR3 comprises 13 residues. CDR1 SGHTA and CDR2 FQGNSA come from the germline V gene. Trimming took 5 bases from V and 4 from J, leaving 9 bases between them. CDR3 in amino acids: CASSRSGGNTIYF. The CDR3 DNA is TGTGCCAGCAGCCGATCGGGGGGAAACACCATATATTTT.

This clone was seen only a few times. The chain carries TRBV11-2 and TRBJ2-3; 9 bases align to TRBD1. The CDR3 is 16 residues long. V lost 2 bases, J lost 2 bases, and 5 bases stayed unmatched. Germline V gene data show CDR1 as SGHAT and CDR2 as FQNNGV. The CDR3 loop is CASSLRGTGLTDTQYF. The CDR3, as DNA: TGTGCCAGCAGCTTACGGGGGACAGGGCTCACAGATACGCAGTATTTT.

The chain links TRBV6-6 to TRBJ2-1; TRBD2 might be the D (5 bases). The germline gives CDR1 MNHNY, CDR2 SVGAGI (reference sequence). The germline V and J ends were trimmed by 4 bases and 3 bases, with 13 bases remaining between them. The CDR3 consists of 15 residues. This CDR3 reads CASSWTLGYYNEQFF. The CDR3 DNA reads TGTGCCAGCAGTTGGACTCTGGGGTACTACAATGAGCAGTTCTTC.

The V call is TRBV7-9, the J call TRBJ1-5; 7 positions agree with TRBD1. Germline V CDR1 and CDR2: SEHNR, FQNEAQ (reference sequence). J gave up 3 bases and V 4 bases, and 6 bases lay outside the gene matches. The CDR3 has 15 amino acids. As DNA, the CDR3 is TGTGCCAGCAGCTCCCCCACAGGGGTCAATCAGCCCCAGCATTTT. Residues: CASSSPTGVNQPQHF.

A remark on this clone: A clone one base away is much larger, so this may be a read error. The chain carries TRBV5-1 and TRBJ2-7; weak D call: TRBD2 (6 bases). The V end lost 3 bases, the J end lost 5 bases, and 15 bases lay between the germline ends. Per the germline V gene, CDR1 is SGHRS and CDR2 is YFSETQ. The CDR3 loop spans 14 amino acids. In nucleotides, the CDR3 is TGCGCCAGCAGCTACCCCAGGGAGGCAAACGAGCAGTACTTC. Protein sequence: CASSYPREANEQYF.

V usage is TRBV7-9 and J usage is TRBJ2-7; no reliable D call. The length of the CDR3 is 13 residues. Germline CDR1 and CDR2: SEHNR and FQNEAQ (reference sequence). Trimming left V 5 bases short and J 5 bases short, with 13 bases between. CDR3 DNA sequence: TGTGCCAGCAGCCCCCGGTTGCAAGACGAGCAGTACTTC. Protein product: CASSPRLQDEQYF.

The rearrangement links TRBV7-2 to TRBJ1-1; 7 nucleotides align to TRBD1. The germline V gene encodes CDR1 SGHTA and CDR2 FQGNSA. After removal of 3 bases from V and 2 bases from J, the junction contained 3 bases not matched to a gene. The CDR3 has 14 residues. CDR3 nucleotides: TGTGCCAGCAGCTTGAGGGACAGAAACACTGAAGCTTTCTTT. This encodes CASSLRDRNTEAFF. The entire variable domain, with the rest obtained from reference TRBV7-2 and TRBJ1-1, is as follows: GAGVSQSPSNKVTEKGKDVELRCDPISGHTALYWYRQSLGQGLEFLIYFQGNSAPDKSGLPSDRFSAERTGGSVSTLTIQRTQQEDSAVYLCASSLRDRNTEAFFGQGTRLTVV.

CDR3 in amino acids: CAISMRGTGNTGELFF. The CDR3 DNA sequence: TGTGCCATCTCCATGCGAGGGACAGGGAACACCGGGGAGCTGTTTTTT. V gene TRBV10-3 combines with J gene TRBJ2-2, with 8 positions matching TRBD1. The CDR3 totals 16 residues. V was pared by 8 bases and J by 1 base, with 9 bases of the junction left unmatched. Germline CDR1 reads ENHRY; CDR2 reads SYGVKD.

This clone has only a few counts. The chain carries TRBV16 and TRBJ1-1, with 7 positions matching TRBD1. The V and J ends lost 3 bases and 6 bases, in that order; junction bases with no gene match: 7. The CDR3 length is 14 residues. Germline lookup yields CDR1 KGHSY and CDR2 FQNENV. CDR3 region: CASSHIQTGSEAFF. CDR3 sequence (DNA): TGTGCCAGCAGCCACATCCAGACAGGGTCTGAAGCTTTCTTT.

The V and J genes are TRBV3-1 (or the pseudogene TRBV3-2) and TRBJ1-2; TRBD1 agrees at 7 bases. CDR1 LGHDT and CDR2 YNNKEL come from the germline V gene (reference sequence). Unmatched junction bases numbered 5, after V lost 4 bases and J lost 6 bases. The CDR3 runs 13 residues. In nucleotides, the CDR3 is TGTGCCAGCAGCCCCCCGACAGGGAATGGCTACACCTTC. Translating it yields CASSPPTGNGYTF.

The table lists this clone with a few counts. The chain combines TRBV7-2 with TRBJ1-6; no definite D call. The CDR3 has 13 residues. Germline lookup yields CDR1 SGHTA and CDR2 FQGNSA. Trimming removed 1 base at V and 13 bases at J, with 11 bases between. As DNA, the CDR3 is TGTGCCAGCAGCTTAGGGCGGCGGTGGCCCCTCCACTTT. Translating gives CASSLGRRWPLHF.

The rearrangement links TRBV9 to TRBJ1-1; TRBD1 might be the D (5 bases). The CDR3 covers 13 residues. CDR1 and CDR2 (germline): SGDLS, YYNGEE. V was pared by 3 bases and J by 1 base, with 7 bases between. CDR3: CASSDGGNTEAFF. The CDR3, as DNA: TGTGCCAGCAGCGACGGGGGGAACACTGAAGCTTTCTTT.

This clone was found once. V usage is TRBV27 and J usage is TRBJ1-1; perhaps TRBD1 as D (5 bases). This CDR3 contains 15 residues. V lost 0 bases, J lost 6 bases, and 14 bases lay in between. Germline V gene lookup returns CDR1 MNHEY and CDR2 SMNVEV (reference sequence). The CDR3 sequence: CASSLSAGGVPEAFF. The CDR3 region has the DNA TGTGCCAGCAGTTTATCGGCGGGGGGAGTCCCTGAAGCTTTCTTT.

The chain combines TRBV7-3 with TRBJ2-2; D might be TRBD2 (8 bases). The V end was cut by 3 bases, the J end by 4 bases, with 15 bases between. This CDR3 is 16 amino acids long. The germline gives CDR1 SGHTA, CDR2 FQGTGA. The CDR3 DNA reads TGTGCCAGCAGCTTTGGGACAGCGGGGGCCACCGGGGAGCTGTTTTTT. It yields the protein CASSFGTAGATGELFF.

The chain uses TRBV5-6 and TRBJ2-3, with TRBD1 matching 7 bases. The CDR3 covers 15 residues. The germline V gene encodes CDR1 SGHDT and CDR2 YYEEEE. The J segment lost 2 bases and the V segment lost 0 bases, leaving 3 bases of the junction unmatched. As DNA, the CDR3 is TGTGCCAGCAGCTTGGTGGGACAGACCACAGATACGCAGTATTTT. It codes for CASSLVGQTTDTQYF.

J is TRBJ1-3 and V is TRBV3-1 (or the pseudogene TRBV3-2); a possible D gene is TRBD1 (6 bases). Germline CDR1 reads LGHDT; CDR2 reads YNNKEL (reference sequence). Trimming left V 0 bases short and J 4 bases short, with 19 bases between. This CDR3 is 18 amino acids long. The DNA of the CDR3 is TGTGCCAGCAGCCAAGATCTGGGGGCAGGGATTTCCGGAAACACCATATATTTT. It is translated as CASSQDLGAGISGNTIYF.